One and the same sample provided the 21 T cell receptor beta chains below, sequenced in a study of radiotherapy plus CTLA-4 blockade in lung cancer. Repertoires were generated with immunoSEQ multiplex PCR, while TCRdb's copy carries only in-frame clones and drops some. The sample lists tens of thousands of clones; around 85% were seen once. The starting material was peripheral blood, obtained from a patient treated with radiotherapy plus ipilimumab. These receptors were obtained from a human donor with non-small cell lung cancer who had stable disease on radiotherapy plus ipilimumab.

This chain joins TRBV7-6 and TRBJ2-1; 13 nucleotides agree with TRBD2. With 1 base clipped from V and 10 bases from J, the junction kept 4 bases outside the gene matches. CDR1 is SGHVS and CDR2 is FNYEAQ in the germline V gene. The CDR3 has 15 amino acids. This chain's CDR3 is CASSLGTSGGGEQFF. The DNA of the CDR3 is TGTGCCAGCAGCTTAGGGACTAGCGGGGGTGGCGAGCAGTTCTTC.

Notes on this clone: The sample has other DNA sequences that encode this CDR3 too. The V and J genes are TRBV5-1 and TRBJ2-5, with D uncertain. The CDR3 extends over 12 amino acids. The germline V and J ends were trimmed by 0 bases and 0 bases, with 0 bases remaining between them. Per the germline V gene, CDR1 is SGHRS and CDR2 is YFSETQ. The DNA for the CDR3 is TGCGCCAGCAGCTTGGACCAAGAGACCCAGTACTTC. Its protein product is CASSLDQETQYF.

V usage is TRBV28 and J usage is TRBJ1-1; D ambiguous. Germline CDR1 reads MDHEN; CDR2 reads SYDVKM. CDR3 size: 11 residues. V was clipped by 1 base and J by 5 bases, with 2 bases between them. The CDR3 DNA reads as TGTGCCAGCAGTTTATCAACTGAAGCTTTCTTT. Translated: CASSLSTEAFF.

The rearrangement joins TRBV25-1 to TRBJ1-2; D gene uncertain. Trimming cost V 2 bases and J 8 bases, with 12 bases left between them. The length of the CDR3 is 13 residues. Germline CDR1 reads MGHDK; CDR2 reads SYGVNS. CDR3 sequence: CASSEVAARGYTF. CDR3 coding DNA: TGTGCCAGCAGTGAAGTGGCAGCGAGGGGCTACACCTTC.

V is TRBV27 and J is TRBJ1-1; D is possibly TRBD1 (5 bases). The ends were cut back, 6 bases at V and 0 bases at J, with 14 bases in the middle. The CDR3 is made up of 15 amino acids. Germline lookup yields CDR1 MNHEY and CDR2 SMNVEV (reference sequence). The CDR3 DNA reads TGTGCCAGCAGCCCTCGACAGCGGATGAACACTGAAGCTTTCTTT. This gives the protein CASSPRQRMNTEAFF.

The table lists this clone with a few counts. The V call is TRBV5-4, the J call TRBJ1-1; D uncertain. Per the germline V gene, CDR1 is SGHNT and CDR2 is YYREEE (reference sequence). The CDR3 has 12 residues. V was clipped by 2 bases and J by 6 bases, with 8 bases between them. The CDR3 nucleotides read TGTGCCAGCAGCTTATGGAGGGCTGAAGCTTTCTTT. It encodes CASSLWRAEAFF.

The CDR3 region is CASSDPWARGGLDTQYF. CDR3 nucleotide sequence: TGTGCCAGCAGTGACCCATGGGCGCGGGGGGGCCTAGATACGCAGTATTTT. This rearrangement joins TRBV6-4 to TRBJ2-3, with TRBD2 matching over 9 bases. CDR3 length equals 17 residues. After removal of 2 bases from V and 5 bases from J, the junction contained 11 bases not matched to a gene. Germline assignment: CDR1 MRHNA and CDR2 SNTAGT.

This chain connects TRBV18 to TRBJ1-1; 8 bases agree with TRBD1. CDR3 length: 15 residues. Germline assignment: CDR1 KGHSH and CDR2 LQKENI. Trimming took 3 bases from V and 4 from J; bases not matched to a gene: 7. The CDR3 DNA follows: TGTGCCAGCTCACCTCAGGGGGCAGGGTCCACTGAAGCTTTCTTT. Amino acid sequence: CASSPQGAGSTEAFF.

The CDR3 loop is CASSLGVTGTSSEKLFF. Written as DNA, the CDR3 is TGTGCCAGCAGCTTAGGGGTCACCGGGACATCGTCCGAAAAACTGTTTTTT. This rearrangement joins TRBV11-2 to TRBJ1-4; perhaps TRBD1 as D (6 bases). Germline V gene data show CDR1 as SGHAT and CDR2 as FQNNGV. The germline V and J ends were trimmed by 1 base and 8 bases, with 20 bases remaining between them. This CDR3 has 17 residues.

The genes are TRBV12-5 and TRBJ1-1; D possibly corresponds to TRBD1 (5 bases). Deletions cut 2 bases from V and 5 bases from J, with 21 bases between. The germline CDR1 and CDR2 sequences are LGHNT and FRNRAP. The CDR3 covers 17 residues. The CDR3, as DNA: TGTGCTAGTGGTTTGAGGGGACGAGGGGTGAGTAGGACTGAAGCTTTCTTT. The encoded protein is CASGLRGRGVSRTEAFF.

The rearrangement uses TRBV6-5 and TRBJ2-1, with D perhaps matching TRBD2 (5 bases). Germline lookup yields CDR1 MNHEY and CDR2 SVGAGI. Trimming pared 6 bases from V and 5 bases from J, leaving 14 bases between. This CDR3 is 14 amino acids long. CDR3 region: CASSRSGIHNEQFF. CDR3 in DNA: TGTGCCAGCAGCCGGTCGGGAATTCACAATGAGCAGTTCTTC.

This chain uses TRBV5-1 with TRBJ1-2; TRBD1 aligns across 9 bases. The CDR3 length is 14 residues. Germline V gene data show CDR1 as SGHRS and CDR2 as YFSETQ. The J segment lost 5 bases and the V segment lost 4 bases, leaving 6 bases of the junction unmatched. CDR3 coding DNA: TGCGCCAGCAGCCAAGCGGGGACAGGGTATGGCTACACCTTC. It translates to CASSQAGTGYGYTF.

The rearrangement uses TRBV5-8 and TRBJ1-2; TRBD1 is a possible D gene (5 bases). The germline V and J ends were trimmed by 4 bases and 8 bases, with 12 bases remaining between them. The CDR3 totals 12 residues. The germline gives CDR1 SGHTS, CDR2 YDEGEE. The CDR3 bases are TGTGCCAGCAGCCTGAGCGCAGGGGGCTACACCTTC. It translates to CASSLSAGGYTF.

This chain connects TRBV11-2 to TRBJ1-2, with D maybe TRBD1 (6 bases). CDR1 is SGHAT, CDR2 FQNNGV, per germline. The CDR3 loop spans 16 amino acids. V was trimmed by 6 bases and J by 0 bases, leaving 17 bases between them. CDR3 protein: CASRREGGHANYGYTF. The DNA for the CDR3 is TGTGCCAGCAGACGAGAGGGGGGCCACGCTAACTATGGCTACACCTTC.

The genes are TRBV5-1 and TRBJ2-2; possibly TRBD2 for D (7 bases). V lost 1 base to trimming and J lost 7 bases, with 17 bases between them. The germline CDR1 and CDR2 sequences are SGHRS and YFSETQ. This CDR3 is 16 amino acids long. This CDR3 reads CASSLYPGGQIGELFF. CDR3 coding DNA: TGCGCCAGCAGCTTGTATCCCGGGGGGCAGATCGGGGAGCTGTTTTTT.

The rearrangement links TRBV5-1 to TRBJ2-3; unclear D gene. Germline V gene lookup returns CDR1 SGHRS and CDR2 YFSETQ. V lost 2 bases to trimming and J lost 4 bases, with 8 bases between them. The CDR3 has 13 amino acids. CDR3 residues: CASSFNGADTQYF. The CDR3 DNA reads TGCGCCAGCAGCTTCAACGGCGCAGATACGCAGTATTTT.

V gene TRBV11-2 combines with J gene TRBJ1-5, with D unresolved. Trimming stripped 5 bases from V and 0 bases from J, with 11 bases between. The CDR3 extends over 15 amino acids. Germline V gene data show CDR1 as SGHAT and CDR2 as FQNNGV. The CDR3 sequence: CASSPDGDSNQPQHF. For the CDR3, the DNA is TGTGCCAGCAGCCCAGACGGAGATAGCAATCAGCCCCAGCATTTT.

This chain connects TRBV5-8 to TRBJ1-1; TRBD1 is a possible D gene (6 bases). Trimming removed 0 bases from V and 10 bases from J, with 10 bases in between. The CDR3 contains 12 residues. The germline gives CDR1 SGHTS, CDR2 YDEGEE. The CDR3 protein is CASSLEGGGAFF. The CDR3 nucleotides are TGTGCCAGCAGCTTGGAAGGAGGGGGAGCTTTCTTT.

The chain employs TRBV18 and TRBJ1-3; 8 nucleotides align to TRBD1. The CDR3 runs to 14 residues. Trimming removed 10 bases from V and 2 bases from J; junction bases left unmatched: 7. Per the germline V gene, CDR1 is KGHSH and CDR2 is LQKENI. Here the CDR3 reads CATQTDRAGNTIYF. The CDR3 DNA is TGTGCCACACAAACGGACAGGGCTGGAAACACCATATATTTT.

The CDR3 spells CASSSGDRGLYEQYV. DNA of the CDR3: TGTGCCAGCAGCTCCGGGGACAGGGGATTATACGAGCAGTACGTC. The chain has TRBV7-2 and TRBJ2-7; the match to TRBD1 covers 10 bases. Trimming at V came to 4 bases and at J to 4 bases, leaving 7 bases not matched to a gene. CDR3 length equals 15 residues. Germline CDR1 is SGHTA and CDR2 is FQGNSA.

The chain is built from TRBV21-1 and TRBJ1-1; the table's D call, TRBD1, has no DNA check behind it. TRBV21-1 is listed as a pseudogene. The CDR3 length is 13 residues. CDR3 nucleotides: TGTGCCAGCACCACGGACAGGGGGCGAAAAGCTTTCTTT. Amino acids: CASTTDRGRKAFF.